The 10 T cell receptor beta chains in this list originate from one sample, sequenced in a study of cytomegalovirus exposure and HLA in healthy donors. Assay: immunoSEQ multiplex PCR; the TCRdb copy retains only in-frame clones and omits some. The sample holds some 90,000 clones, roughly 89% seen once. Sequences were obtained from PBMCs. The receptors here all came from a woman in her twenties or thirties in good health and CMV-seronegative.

The CDR3 bases are TGTGCCAGCAGCTTAGAGGGGTTCTCCTACAATGAGCAGTTCTTC. It encodes CASSLEGFSYNEQFF. The V gene is TRBV7-6, the J gene TRBJ2-1; D is possibly TRBD1 (5 bases). The germline gives CDR1 SGHVS, CDR2 FNYEAQ. V lost 1 base to trimming and J lost 0 bases, with 7 bases between them. The CDR3 spans 15 residues.

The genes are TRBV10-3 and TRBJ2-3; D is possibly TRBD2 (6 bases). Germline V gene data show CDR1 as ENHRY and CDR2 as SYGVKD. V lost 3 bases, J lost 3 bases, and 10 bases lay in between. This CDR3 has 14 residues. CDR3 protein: CAISDGGSTDTQYF. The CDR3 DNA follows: TGTGCCATCAGTGACGGAGGGAGTACAGATACGCAGTATTTT.

The CDR3 region is CASSLAQGHEQYF. As DNA, the CDR3 is TGTGCCAGCAGCTTAGCGCAGGGGCACGAGCAGTACTTC. The chain carries TRBV7-9 and TRBJ2-7, with D possibly TRBD1 on 6 matching bases. The germline V and J ends were trimmed by 0 bases and 5 bases, with 8 bases remaining between them. The CDR3 spans 13 residues. Germline V gene sequence: CDR1 SEHNR, CDR2 FQNEAQ (reference sequence).

The chain's CDR3 is CASSSVLRGRNYEQYF. CDR3 nucleotide sequence: TGCGCCAGCAGCTCGGTTTTGAGGGGGCGCAACTACGAGCAGTACTTC. The V gene is TRBV5-1, the J gene TRBJ2-7; 7 nucleotides line up with TRBD1. The germline CDR1 and CDR2 sequences are SGHRS and YFSETQ. V lost 3 bases, J lost 3 bases, and 12 bases stayed unmatched. CDR3 length equals 16 residues.

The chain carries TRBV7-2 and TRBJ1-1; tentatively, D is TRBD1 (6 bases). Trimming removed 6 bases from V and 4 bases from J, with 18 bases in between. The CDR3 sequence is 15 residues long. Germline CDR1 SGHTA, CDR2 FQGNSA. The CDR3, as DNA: TGTGCCAGCAGGGCCTATAAGGGGGATGGCACTGAAGCTTTCTTT. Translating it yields CASRAYKGDGTEAFF.

The chain's CDR3 is CASRLTSGSPAYEQYF. DNA of the CDR3: TGTGCCAGCAGACTAACTAGCGGGAGTCCGGCCTACGAGCAGTACTTC. V gene TRBV28 combines with J gene TRBJ2-7; 11 positions agree with TRBD2. Germline loops: CDR1 MDHEN, CDR2 SYDVKM. Trimming took 6 bases from V and 2 from J; bases not matched to a gene: 9. CDR3 size: 16 residues.

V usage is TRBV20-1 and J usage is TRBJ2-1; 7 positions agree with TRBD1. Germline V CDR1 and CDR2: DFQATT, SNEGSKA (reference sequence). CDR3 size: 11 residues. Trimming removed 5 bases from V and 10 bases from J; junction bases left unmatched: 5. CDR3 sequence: CSALQGNEQFF. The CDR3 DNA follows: TGCAGTGCTCTACAGGGGAACGAGCAGTTCTTC.

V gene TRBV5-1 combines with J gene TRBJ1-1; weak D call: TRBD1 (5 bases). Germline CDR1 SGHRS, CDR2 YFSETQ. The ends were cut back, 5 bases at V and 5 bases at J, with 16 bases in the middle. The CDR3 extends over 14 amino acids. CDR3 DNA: TGCGCCAGCAGACGCGACAGTATCGGGACTGAAGCTTTCTTT. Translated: CASRRDSIGTEAFF.

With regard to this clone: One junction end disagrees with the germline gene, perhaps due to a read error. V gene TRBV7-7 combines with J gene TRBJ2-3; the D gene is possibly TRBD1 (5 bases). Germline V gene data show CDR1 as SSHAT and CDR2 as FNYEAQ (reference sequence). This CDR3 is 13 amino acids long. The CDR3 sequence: CASSSQTADTQYF. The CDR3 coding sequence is TGTGCTAGCAGCTCACAGACAGCAGATACGCAGTATTTT.

CDR3 nucleotide sequence: TGCGCCAGCAGTGCGAGCCCCAATGAAAAACTGTTTTTT. It specifies CASSASPNEKLFF. The chain employs TRBV5-1 and TRBJ1-4; unclear D gene. Per the germline V gene, CDR1 is SGHRS and CDR2 is YFSETQ. V was cut by 5 bases and J by 5 bases, with 10 bases left in between. CDR3 length: 13 amino acids.